Below, 14 T cell receptor beta chains from the same sample are listed, as sequenced in a study of cytomegalovirus exposure and HLA in healthy donors. PCR primers comprised 60 Vbeta and 13 Jbeta primers. The method was immunoSEQ multiplex PCR; TCRdb's version includes in-frame clones alone and lacks a portion of them. The table has about 160,000 clones, 65% to 85% seen once. Sequencing input: PBMCs. The source of these receptors is a male donor in good health and CMV-seropositive.

The chain links TRBV18 to TRBJ2-5, with D maybe TRBD1 (5 bases). Between the trimmed V and J ends, which lost 3 bases and 4 bases, there was a span of 15 bases. The CDR3 spans 15 residues. Germline values: CDR1 KGHSH, CDR2 LQKENI. CDR3 sequence: CASSPRMVGAETQYF. For the CDR3, the DNA is TGTGCCAGCTCACCCCGGATGGTAGGGGCAGAGACCCAGTACTTC.

V and J are TRBV4-2 and TRBJ2-7, with D possibly being TRBD2 (5 bases). Germline values: CDR1 LGHNA, CDR2 YNFKEQ. This CDR3 spans 17 amino acids. V was shortened by 1 base and J by 0 bases, with 16 bases between the two germline ends. This CDR3 is CASSQALRGGSSYEQYF. DNA for the CDR3: TGTGCCAGCAGCCAAGCCCTCCGCGGAGGCAGCTCCTACGAGCAGTACTTC.

The V gene is TRBV4-3, the J gene TRBJ1-3; D gene uncertain. V gave up 4 bases and J gave up 4 bases, with 17 bases separating them. The germline V gene has CDR1 LGHNA and CDR2 YSLEER. This CDR3 region has 16 residues. This chain's CDR3 is CASSLVRGGLGNTIYF. DNA for the CDR3: TGCGCCAGCAGCCTCGTCCGTGGAGGGTTGGGAAACACCATATATTTT.

The gene calls are TRBV28 and TRBJ1-2, with D maybe TRBD1 (5 bases). This CDR3 region has 14 residues. Germline CDR1 MDHEN, CDR2 SYDVKM. The ends were cut back, 6 bases at V and 8 bases at J, with 19 bases in the middle. The CDR3 sequence: CASRGREGFGGYTF. Here the CDR3 DNA reads TGTGCCAGCAGGGGGCGGGAGGGTTTCGGGGGCTACACCTTC.

The V gene is TRBV28, the J gene TRBJ1-3, with a weak D call TRBD1 (5 bases). With 3 bases removed from V and 5 bases from J, the gap between germline ends came to 11 bases. Per the germline V gene, CDR1 is MDHEN and CDR2 is SYDVKM. This CDR3 contains 14 residues. CDR3 amino acids: CASSFYPGRNTIYF. Here the CDR3 DNA reads TGTGCCAGCAGTTTTTACCCAGGGCGAAACACCATATATTTT.

The rearrangement joins TRBV20-1 to TRBJ2-1; 9 bases line up with TRBD1. This CDR3 is 11 amino acids long. The trim removed 5 bases at V and 12 bases at J, leaving 5 bases unmatched. Germline V gives CDR1 DFQATT, CDR2 SNEGSKA (reference sequence). The CDR3 is CSARGQGLQFF. The CDR3 DNA reads TGCAGTGCTCGGGGACAGGGACTGCAGTTCTTC.

The chain couples TRBV5-1 to TRBJ2-1; TRBD2 matches 10 bases. Trimming at V came to 0 bases and at J to 9 bases, leaving 15 bases not matched to a gene. Germline V gene sequence: CDR1 SGHRS, CDR2 YFSETQ. This CDR3 region has 18 residues. The CDR3 nucleotides are TGCGCCAGCAGCTTGGAGGGTTCCCCAGCGGGAGGGCCAGTTGAGCAGTTCTTC. It yields the protein CASSLEGSPAGGPVEQFF.

The count of this clone is one. The chain links TRBV19 to TRBJ2-5; the D is unclear. The V gene's germline CDR1 is LNHDA and CDR2 SQIVND (reference sequence). V dropped 4 bases and J dropped 5 bases, with 14 bases sitting between them. The CDR3 spans 14 residues. The chain's CDR3 is CASSNLGPVETQYF. In DNA form, the CDR3 reads TGTGCCAGTAGTAATCTAGGCCCGGTGGAGACCCAGTACTTC.

The chain combines TRBV5-1 with TRBJ2-7; 10 bases are a match to TRBD2. CDR1 is SGHRS, CDR2 YFSETQ, per germline. Losses at the gene ends were 5 bases for V and 4 bases for J; bases not matched to a gene: 9. CDR3 length equals 15 residues. CDR3 amino acids: CASRSQREGRYEQYF. The DNA for the CDR3 is TGCGCCAGCAGATCGCAGCGGGAGGGCCGGTACGAGCAGTACTTC.

The chain recombines TRBV5-5 with TRBJ2-3; D uncertain. Germline V gene lookup returns CDR1 SGHKS and CDR2 YYEKEE (reference sequence). With 4 bases removed from V and 7 bases from J, the gap between germline ends came to 13 bases. The CDR3 has 13 residues. The CDR3 protein is CASSPGVDNTQYF. As DNA, the CDR3 is TGTGCCAGCAGCCCCGGAGTAGATAATACGCAGTATTTT. The variable domain in full, completed from reference TRBV5-5 and TRBJ2-3, reads DAGVTQSPTHLIKTRGQQVTLRCSPISGHKSVSWYQQVLGQGPQFIFQYYEKEERGRGNFPDRFSARQFPNYSSELNVNALLLGDSALYLCASSPGVDNTQYFGPGTRLTVL.

The chain recombines TRBV5-1 with TRBJ2-7; 7 nucleotides agree with TRBD1. This CDR3 region has 14 residues. V lost 4 bases to trimming and J lost 6 bases; unmatched junction nucleotides: 10. From germline, CDR1 is SGHRS and CDR2 YFSETQ. CDR3 residues: CASSQHRDSREQYF. The CDR3 DNA sequence: TGCGCCAGCAGCCAGCACCGGGACAGTCGCGAGCAGTACTTC.

This sequence joins TRBV11-3 and TRBJ2-1, with 7 bases matching TRBD2. The CDR3 sequence is 15 residues long. The germline V gene encodes CDR1 SGHNT and CDR2 YENEEA. Trimming removed 5 bases from V and 6 bases from J; junction bases left unmatched: 10. CDR3 loop: CASSDFGAGSNEQFF. The CDR3 nucleotides are TGTGCCAGCAGCGACTTTGGAGCGGGGTCCAATGAGCAGTTCTTC.

The chain carries TRBV19 and TRBJ1-2; the D gene is possibly TRBD1 (5 bases). V dropped 4 bases and J dropped 2 bases, with 11 bases sitting between them. The germline gives CDR1 LNHDA, CDR2 SQIVND (reference sequence). The CDR3 is 14 residues long. The DNA for the CDR3 is TGTGCCAGTAGTACTGGGGCGGGGAACTATGGCTACACCTTC. Translated, it gives CASSTGAGNYGYTF.

V gene TRBV19 combines with J gene TRBJ2-5, with 8 bases fitting TRBD2. Looked up from germline, CDR1 is LNHDA and CDR2 is SQIVND (reference sequence). J gave up 2 bases and V 2 bases, and 4 bases lay outside the gene matches. The CDR3 sequence is 15 residues long. The CDR3 region is CASSILSSGQETQYF. DNA of the CDR3: TGTGCCAGTAGTATATTGTCTAGCGGGCAAGAGACCCAGTACTTC.